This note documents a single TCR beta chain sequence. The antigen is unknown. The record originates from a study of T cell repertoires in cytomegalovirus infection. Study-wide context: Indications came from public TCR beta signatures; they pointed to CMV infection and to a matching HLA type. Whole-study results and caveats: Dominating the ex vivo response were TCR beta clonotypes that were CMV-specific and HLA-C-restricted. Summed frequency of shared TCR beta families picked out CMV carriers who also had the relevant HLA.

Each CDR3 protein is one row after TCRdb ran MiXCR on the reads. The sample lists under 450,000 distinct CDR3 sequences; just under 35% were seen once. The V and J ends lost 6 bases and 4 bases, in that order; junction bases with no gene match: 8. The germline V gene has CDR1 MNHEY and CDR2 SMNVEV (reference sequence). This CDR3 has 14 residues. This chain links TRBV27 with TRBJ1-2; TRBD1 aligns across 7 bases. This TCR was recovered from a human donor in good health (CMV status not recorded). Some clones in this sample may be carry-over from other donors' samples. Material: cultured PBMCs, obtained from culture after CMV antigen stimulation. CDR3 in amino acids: CASSSDRVGYGYTF. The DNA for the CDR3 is TGTGCCAGCAGCTCAGACAGGGTGGGCTATGGCTACACCTTC.